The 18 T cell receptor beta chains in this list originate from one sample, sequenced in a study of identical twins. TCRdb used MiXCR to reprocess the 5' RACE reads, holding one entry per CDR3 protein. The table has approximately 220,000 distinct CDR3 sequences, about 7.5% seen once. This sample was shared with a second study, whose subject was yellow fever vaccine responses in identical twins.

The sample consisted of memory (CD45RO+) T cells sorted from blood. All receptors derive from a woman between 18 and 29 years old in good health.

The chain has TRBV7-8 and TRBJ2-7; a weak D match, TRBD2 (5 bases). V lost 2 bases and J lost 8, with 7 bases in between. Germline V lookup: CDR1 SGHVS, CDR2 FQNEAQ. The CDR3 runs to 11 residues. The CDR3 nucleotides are TGTGCCAGCAGCTTAACTAGACAGCAGTACTTC. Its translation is CASSLTRQQYF. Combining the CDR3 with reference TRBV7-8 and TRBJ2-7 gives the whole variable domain GAGVSQSPRYKVAKRGQDVALRCDPISGHVSLFWYQQALGQGPEFLTYFQNEAQLDKSGLPSDRFFAERPEGSVSTLKIQRTQQEDSAVYLCASSLTRQQYFGPGTRLTVT.

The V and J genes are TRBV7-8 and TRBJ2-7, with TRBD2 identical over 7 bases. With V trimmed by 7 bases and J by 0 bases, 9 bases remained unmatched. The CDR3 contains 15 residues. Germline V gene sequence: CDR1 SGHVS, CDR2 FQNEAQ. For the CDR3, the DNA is TGTGCCAGCACCCGTCCTAGCGGAAGCTCCTACGAGCAGTACTTC. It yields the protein CASTRPSGSSYEQYF.

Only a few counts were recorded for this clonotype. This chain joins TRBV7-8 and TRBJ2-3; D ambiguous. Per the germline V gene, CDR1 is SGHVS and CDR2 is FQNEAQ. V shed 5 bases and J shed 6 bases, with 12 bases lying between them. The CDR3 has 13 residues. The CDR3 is CASSQEAPDTQYF. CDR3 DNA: TGTGCCAGCAGCCAAGAGGCGCCCGATACGCAGTATTTT.

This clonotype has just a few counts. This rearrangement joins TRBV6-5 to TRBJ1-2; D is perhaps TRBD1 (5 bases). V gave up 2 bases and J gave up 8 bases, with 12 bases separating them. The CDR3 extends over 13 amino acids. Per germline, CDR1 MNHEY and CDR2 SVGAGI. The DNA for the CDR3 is TGTGCCAGCAGTTACGGAGGGGCGCGCGGCTACACCTTC. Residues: CASSYGGARGYTF.

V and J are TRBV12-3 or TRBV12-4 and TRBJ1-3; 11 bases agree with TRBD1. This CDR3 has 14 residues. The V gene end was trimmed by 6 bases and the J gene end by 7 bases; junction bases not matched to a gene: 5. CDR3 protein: CASRDRGRENTIYF. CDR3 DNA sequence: TGTGCCAGCAGGGACAGGGGGCGCGAGAACACCATATATTTT.

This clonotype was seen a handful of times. The CDR3 loop reads CASSQGVSTEAFF. The CDR3 nucleotides read TGTGCCAGCAGCCAGGGGGTGAGCACTGAAGCTTTCTTT. V and J are TRBV14 and TRBJ1-1; D possibly corresponds to TRBD1 (5 bases). Trimming removed 3 bases at V and 4 bases at J, with 9 bases between. Germline-derived CDR1 and CDR2 are SGHDN and FVKESK. The CDR3 has 13 residues.

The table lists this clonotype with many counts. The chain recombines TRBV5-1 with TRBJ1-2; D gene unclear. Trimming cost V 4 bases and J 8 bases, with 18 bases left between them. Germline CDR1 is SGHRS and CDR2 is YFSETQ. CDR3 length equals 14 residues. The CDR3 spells CASSARDPRWGYTF. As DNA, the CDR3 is TGCGCCAGCAGCGCTAGAGACCCTCGGTGGGGCTACACCTTC.

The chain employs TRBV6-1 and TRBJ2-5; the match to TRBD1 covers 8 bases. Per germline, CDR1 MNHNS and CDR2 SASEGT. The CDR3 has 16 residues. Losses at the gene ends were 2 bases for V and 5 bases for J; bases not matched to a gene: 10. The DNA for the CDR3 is TGTGCCAGCAGTGAATTGATGGCAGGGGGCACGGAGACCCAGTACTTC. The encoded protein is CASSELMAGGTETQYF.

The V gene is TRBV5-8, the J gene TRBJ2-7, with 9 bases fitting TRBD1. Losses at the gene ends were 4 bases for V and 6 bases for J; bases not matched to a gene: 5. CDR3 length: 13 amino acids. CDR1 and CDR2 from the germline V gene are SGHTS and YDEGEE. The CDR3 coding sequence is TGTGCCAGCAGCCTCGACAGGGGGGCCGAGCAGTACTTC. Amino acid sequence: CASSLDRGAEQYF. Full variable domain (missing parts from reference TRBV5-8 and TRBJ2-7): EAGVTQSPTHLIKTRGQQATLRCSPISGHTSVYWYQQALGLGLQFLLWYDEGEERNRGNFPPRFSGRQFPNYSSELNVNALELEDSALYLCASSLDRGAEQYFGPGTRLTVT.

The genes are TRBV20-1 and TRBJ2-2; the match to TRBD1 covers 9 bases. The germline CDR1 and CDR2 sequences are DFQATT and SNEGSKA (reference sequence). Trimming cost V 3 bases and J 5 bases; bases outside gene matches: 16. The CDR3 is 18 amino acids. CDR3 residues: CSARGDRGAPGTTGELFF. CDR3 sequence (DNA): TGCAGTGCTAGGGGCGACAGGGGGGCGCCGGGAACAACCGGGGAGCTGTTTTTT.

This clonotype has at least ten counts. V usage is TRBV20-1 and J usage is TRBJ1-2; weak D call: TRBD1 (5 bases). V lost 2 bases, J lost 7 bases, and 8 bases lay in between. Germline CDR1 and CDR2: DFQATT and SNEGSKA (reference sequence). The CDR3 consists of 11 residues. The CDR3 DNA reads TGCAGTGCTAGAAACAGGTTTGGCTACACCTTC. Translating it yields CSARNRFGYTF.

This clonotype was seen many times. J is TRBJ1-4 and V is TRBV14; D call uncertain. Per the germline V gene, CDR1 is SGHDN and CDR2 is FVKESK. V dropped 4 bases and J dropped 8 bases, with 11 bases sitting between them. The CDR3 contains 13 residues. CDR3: CASSRGLGEKLFF. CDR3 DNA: TGTGCCAGCAGCCGAGGATTGGGAGAAAAACTGTTTTTT.

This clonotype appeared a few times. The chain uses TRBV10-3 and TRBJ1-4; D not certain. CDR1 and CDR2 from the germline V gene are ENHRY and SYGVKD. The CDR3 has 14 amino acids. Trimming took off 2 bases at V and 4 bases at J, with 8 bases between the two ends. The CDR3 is CAISEPGVNEKLFF. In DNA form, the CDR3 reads TGTGCCATCAGTGAGCCTGGGGTTAATGAAAAACTGTTTTTT.

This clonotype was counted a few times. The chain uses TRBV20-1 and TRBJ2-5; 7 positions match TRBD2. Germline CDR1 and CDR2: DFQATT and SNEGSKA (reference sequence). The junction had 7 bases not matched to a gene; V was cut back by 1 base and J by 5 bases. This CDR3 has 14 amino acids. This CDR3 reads CSARAGGNRETQYF. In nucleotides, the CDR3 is TGCAGTGCTAGAGCCGGGGGGAATAGGGAGACCCAGTACTTC.

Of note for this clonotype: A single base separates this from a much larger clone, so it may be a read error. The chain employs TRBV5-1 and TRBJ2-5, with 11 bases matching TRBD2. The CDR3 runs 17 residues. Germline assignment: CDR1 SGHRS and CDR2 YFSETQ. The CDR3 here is CASSLVLAGVGQVTQYF. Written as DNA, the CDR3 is TGCGCCAGCAGCTTGGTACTAGCGGGAGTAGGGCAAGTGACCCAGTACTTC.

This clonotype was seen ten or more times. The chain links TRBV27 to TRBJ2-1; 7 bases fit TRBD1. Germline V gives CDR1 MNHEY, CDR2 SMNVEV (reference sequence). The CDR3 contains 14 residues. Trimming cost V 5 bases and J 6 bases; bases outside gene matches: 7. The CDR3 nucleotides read TGTGCCAGCAGTCGACAGGGTCTGGGCAATGAGCAGTTCTTC. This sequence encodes CASSRQGLGNEQFF.

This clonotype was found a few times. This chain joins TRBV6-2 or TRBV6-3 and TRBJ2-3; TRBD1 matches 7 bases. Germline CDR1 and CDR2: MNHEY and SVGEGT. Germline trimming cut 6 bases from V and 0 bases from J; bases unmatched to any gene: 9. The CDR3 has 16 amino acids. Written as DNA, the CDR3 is TGTGCCAGCAGCCCCCACAGGGGACCAAGCACAGATACGCAGTATTTT. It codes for CASSPHRGPSTDTQYF.

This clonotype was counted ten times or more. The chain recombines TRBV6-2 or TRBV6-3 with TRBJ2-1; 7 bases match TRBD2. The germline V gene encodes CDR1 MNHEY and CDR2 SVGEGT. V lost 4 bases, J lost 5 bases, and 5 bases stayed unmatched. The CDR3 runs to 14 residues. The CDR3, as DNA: TGTGCCAGCAGTTCTTGGGGGACTAACAATGAGCAGTTCTTC. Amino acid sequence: CASSSWGTNNEQFF.